The rows below give T cell receptor beta chains drawn from one sample of a study of regulatory T cells in long-lasting Graves disease. Each CDR3 protein is one row after TCRdb ran MiXCR on the multiplex PCR reads. In the table there are 400,000 to 500,000 distinct CDR3 sequences, 15% of which are singletons. The data also belong to a second study, concerning T cells in Graves' hyperthyroidism and ophthalmopathy.

The source was peripheral blood mononuclear cells (PBMCs), collected at new diagnosis, from a patient treated with antithyroid drugs. These receptors were obtained from a woman under 40 with Graves disease. Each CDR3 is given with its conserved first and last residue. A D gene is named only where the DNA matches it firmly. Size is omitted from some rows. Given values are once, few, many or a class for expanded clones.

clone_size d_call j_call v_call cdr3_nt cdr3_aa
few TRBD2 TRBJ2-7 TRBV27 TGTGCCAGCAGTTTTACTAGCGGCTATACCTACGAGCAGTACTTC CASSFTSGYTYEQYF
many TRBD2 TRBJ2-7 TRBV6-2/TRBV6-3 TGTGCCAGCAGTTACTCGGCGGGGGGCTACGAGCAGTACTTC CASSYSAGGYEQYF
many TRBD2 TRBJ2-7 TRBV27 TGTGCCAGCAGTCCAAGACTAGCGGGAGGGCCACAAGAGCAGTACTTC CASSPRLAGGPQEQYF
many TRBD1 TRBJ1-2 TRBV27 TGTGCCAGCAGTTTATCGTCGGGACAGAGAAGCTACACCTTC CASSLSSGQRSYTF
few TRBD2 TRBJ2-7 TRBV10-3 TGTGCCATCAGTGACCCGGGAGCTAGCGGGAGAAGGTACGAGCAGTACTTC CAISDPGASGRRYEQYF
many TRBD2 TRBJ2-1 TRBV2 TGTGCCAGCAGTGCAACTAGCGGGAGCTCCTACAATGAGCAGTTCTTC CASSATSGSSYNEQFF
few - TRBJ2-5 TRBV30 TGTGCCTGGAGTGTACAGGTTGAGACCCAGTACTTC CAWSVQVETQYF
many - TRBJ2-2 TRBV2 TGTGCCAGCAGTGAAGTGGGCACCCACACCGGGGAGCTGTTTTTT CASSEVGTHTGELFF
many TRBD1 TRBJ2-2 TRBV5-5 TGTGCCAGCAGCTTGGGACAGGGGACTCCCGGAGGCGGGGAGCTGTTTTTT CASSLGQGTPGGGELFF
many TRBD2 TRBJ2-7 TRBV7-9 TGTGCCACGGCGGGGGGGCGCTTCTACGAGCAGTACTTC CATAGGRFYEQYF
few - TRBJ1-2 TRBV12-3/TRBV12-4 TGTGCCAGCAGTTTATCCGACCAGACAGGCTATGGCTACACCTTC CASSLSDQTGYGYTF
- TRBD2 TRBJ2-3 TRBV24-1 TGTGCCACCAGGAAGGGTAGCGGGAGAGGAACAGATACGCAGTATTTT CATRKGSGRGTDTQYF
few TRBD2 TRBJ2-5 TRBV18 TGTGCCAGCTCACCACCGCTAGCGGGGGCAGAAGAGACCCAGTACTTC CASSPPLAGAEETQYF
few TRBD1 TRBJ1-4 TRBV12-3/TRBV12-4 TGTGCCAGCAGTTCACAGGGGCCTAATGAAAAACTGTTTTTT CASSSQGPNEKLFF
many TRBD1 TRBJ2-1 TRBV11-2 TGTGCCAGCAGCACGGGACAGGGATCGTACAATGAGCAGTTCTTC CASSTGQGSYNEQFF
- - TRBJ1-1 TRBV7-8 TGTGCCAGCAGCCTCCGGGACGCCACTGAAGCTTTCTTT CASSLRDATEAFF
many - TRBJ2-1 TRBV29-1 TGCAGCGTTGAAGATACAGGGAACCCCCGAAATGAGCAGTTCTTC CSVEDTGNPRNEQFF
- TRBD1 TRBJ2-7 TRBV4-1 TGCGCCAGCAGCCAAGGGCGGACAGGGAACCACGAGCAGTACTTC CASSQGRTGNHEQYF
many TRBD2 TRBJ2-1 TRBV27 TGTGCCAGCAGCCTTTTGATAGCGGGAGGGCCAAATGAGCAGTTCTTC CASSLLIAGGPNEQFF
many TRBD1 TRBJ1-2 TRBV6-5 TGTGCCAGCAGTTACGGGTCCGGGACAGGGCCGGAGGGCTACACCTTC CASSYGSGTGPEGYTF
many - TRBJ2-3 TRBV6-4 TGTGCCAGCAGTGACGGGGCGAGGGGCCCCACAGATACGCAGTATTTT CASSDGARGPTDTQYF
- - TRBJ2-1 TRBV9 TGTGCCAGCAGCGCCGCCGGGACACCGACAGCTGAGCAGTTCTTC CASSAAGTPTAEQFF
few - TRBJ1-6 TRBV4-1 TGCGCCAGCAGCCAAGAAGCCTCCCGGACCCTTTCACCCCTCCACTTT CASSQEASRTLSPLHF
many TRBD1 TRBJ2-1 TRBV24-1 TGTGCCACCAGTGATTTGACAGGGGGGCCTCATGCGAATGAGCAGTTCTTC CATSDLTGGPHANEQFF
many - TRBJ2-5 TRBV6-2/TRBV6-3 TGTGCCAGCAGTGAACGAAGGGCCCGAGGTTACCAAGAGACCCAGTACTTC CASSERRARGYQETQYF
many - TRBJ2-7 TRBV7-8 TGTGCCAGCAGTTCATATACAGGCTACGAGCAGTACTTC CASSSYTGYEQYF
many - TRBJ1-1 TRBV6-1 TGTGCCAGCAGAGACGTAGGGGGAAGGAACACTGAAGCTTTCTTT CASRDVGGRNTEAFF
many TRBD1 TRBJ2-7 TRBV6-2/TRBV6-3 TGTGCCAGCAGAAAACCTAGGACAGGGTGGCCGTCCTACGAGCAGTACTTC CASRKPRTGWPSYEQYF
few - TRBJ1-2 TRBV15 TGTGCCACCAGCATCGGACACGACCCAGGTGGCTACACCTTC CATSIGHDPGGYTF